The TCR beta chain described here comes from a study of identical twins. Whole-study results and caveats: Twin pairs had excess sharing that was weaker in beta out-of-frame sequences.

This clonotype was recorded many times. Its antigen remains unknown. Germline trimming cut 2 bases from V and 7 bases from J; bases unmatched to any gene: 6. The CDR3 is 16 amino acids. Germline CDR1 is MDHEN and CDR2 is SYDVKM. Through template switching, a universal primer site was introduced, and the cDNA contained unique molecular identifiers. TCRdb redid the calling of the 5' RACE reads with MiXCR, one entry per CDR3 protein. The table has about 280,000 distinct CDR3 sequences, about 8.9% seen once. The data also belong to a second study, concerning yellow fever vaccine responses in identical twins. This second study notes: It has been reported that, in twins, the vaccine T cell response seemed partly convergent and partly personalized.

The receptor was isolated from a woman younger than 30 in good health. J is TRBJ2-1 and V is TRBV28, with 12 positions matching TRBD2. The sample taken for sequencing was memory (CD45RO+) T cells sorted from blood. DNA of the CDR3: TGTGCCAGCAGTTTACAAGGACTAGCGGGACTTAATGAGCAGTTCTTC. Translated, it gives CASSLQGLAGLNEQFF. Variable domain in full (rest from reference TRBV28 and TRBJ2-1): DVKVTQSSRYLVKRTGEKVFLECVQDMDHENMFWYRQDPGLGLRLIYFSYDVKMKEKGDIPEGYSVSREKKERFSLILESASTNQTSMYLCASSLQGLAGLNEQFFGPGTRLTVL.